This TCR beta chain was obtained from a study of blood T cell repertoires in COVID-19. Study background: The origin of the acute and convalescent COVID-19 samples was the United States, Italy and Spain. The cDNA or gDNA used as material had been derived from T cells, B-cell-depleted T cells, or PBMCs.

Original analysis: By means of reference gene primer amplification, nucleated cell counts were estimated. Some clones are missing from TCRdb's copy, which holds only in-frame ones; the method was immunoSEQ multiplex PCR. The DNA was the basis for D and trimming; V, J and clone size are from that table. This sample has about 270,000 clones; under 90% occur once, and the top ten carry less than 4%. Unmatched junction bases numbered 4, after V lost 0 bases and J lost 2 bases. Germline-derived CDR1 and CDR2 are MNHEY and SMNVEV (reference sequence). The CDR3 contains 16 residues. Sequenced sample: peripheral blood. This receptor was identified in a young woman with acute or convalescent COVID-19. The V gene is TRBV27, the J gene TRBJ2-1; 7 positions match TRBD1. As DNA, the CDR3 is TGTGCCAGCAGTTTATCCAGGGGGAGCGCCTACAATGAGCAGTTCTTC. Its translation: CASSLSRGSAYNEQFF.